The subject of this entry is one T cell receptor (beta chain). Some clones are missing from TCRdb's copy, which holds only in-frame ones; the method was immunoSEQ multiplex PCR. The sample gives about 190,000 clones, 89% of which show up once; approximately 7% is in the top ten. The entry originates in a study of blood T cell repertoires in COVID-19. Whole-study context: Material from acute and convalescent COVID-19 was sourced from the United States, Italy and Spain.

Germline lookup yields CDR1 LNHDA and CDR2 SQIVND (reference sequence). There are 15 residues in the CDR3. Deletions cut 2 bases from V and 2 bases from J, with 10 bases between. This sequence joins TRBV19 and TRBJ1-5; no firm D call. The material sequenced was peripheral blood. This receptor was identified in a man between 40 and 49 years old with acute or convalescent COVID-19. This chain's CDR3 is CASSISAGGNQPQHF. The CDR3, as DNA: TGTGCCAGTAGTATATCGGCGGGCGGCAATCAGCCCCAGCATTTT.